This TCR beta chain was recorded in a study of T cell responses to AZD1222 COVID-19 vaccine. Looking at the study overall: Second doses at about 4 or about 12 weeks were pooled.

The CDR3 spans 13 residues. The trim removed 4 bases at V and 4 bases at J, leaving 3 bases unmatched. The germline V gene encodes CDR1 SGHTA and CDR2 FQGNSA. This clone was observed a single time. Its antigen is currently unknown. Sequenced by immunoSEQ multiplex PCR; TCRdb stores in-frame clones only, minus some. The profile shows 97,000 or so clones, roughly 84% of them singletons. General observations from the study: Spike-specific TCRs gained breadth and depth after people received two AZD1222 doses.

Sequenced material: peripheral blood, taken on day 0 of AZD1222 vaccination. The sequence was obtained from an adult in good health. The chain is built from TRBV7-2 and TRBJ1-1, with 7 bases lining up with TRBD1. The CDR3 here is CASSSGGATEAFF. The CDR3 DNA reads as TGTGCCAGCAGCTCAGGGGGGGCCACTGAAGCTTTCTTT. The entire variable domain, with the rest obtained from reference TRBV7-2 and TRBJ1-1, is as follows: GAGVSQSPSNKVTEKGKDVELRCDPISGHTALYWYRQSLGQGLEFLIYFQGNSAPDKSGLPSDRFSAERTGGSVSTLTIQRTQQEDSAVYLCASSSGGATEAFFGQGTRLTVV.